Here is one T cell receptor (beta chain) with its context. What it binds is unknown. The sample contains more than one DNA sequence encoding this CDR3. Authors' data handling: Filtering differed because ImmunoSEQ produced junction-only sequences that carried no quality scores. Sequencing used immunoSEQ multiplex PCR; TCRdb keeps in-frame clones, though not all of them. That table gives V, J and clone size, and the DNA gave D and trimming. Here the sample spans millions of clones, roughly 94% being singletons. This record comes from a study of shared clonotypes between healthy human individuals. Study observations and caveats: Across four donors, naive CD4 shared roughly 5.2%, naive CD8 under 4%, memory CD4 about 2.4%, memory CD8 0.4%. Sequencing depth was expected to affect clonotype sharing among donors.

The CDR3 loop spans 13 amino acids. Germline loops: CDR1 GTSNPN, CDR2 SVGIG (reference sequence). V shed 0 bases and J shed 1 base, with 7 bases lying between them. Selected positively for CCR7 and CD45RO-negative, naive CD8 cells excluded terminally differentiated effector memory CD45RA+ cells. This chain uses TRBV30 with TRBJ2-7; D might be TRBD2 (5 bases). The material sequenced was naive CD8+ T cells sorted from blood. This receptor was taken from a man aged 18 to 35 in good health. The CDR3 nucleotides read TGTGCCTGGAGTGTATCGGGGTCCTACGAGCAGTACTTC. This translates into CAWSVSGSYEQYF.